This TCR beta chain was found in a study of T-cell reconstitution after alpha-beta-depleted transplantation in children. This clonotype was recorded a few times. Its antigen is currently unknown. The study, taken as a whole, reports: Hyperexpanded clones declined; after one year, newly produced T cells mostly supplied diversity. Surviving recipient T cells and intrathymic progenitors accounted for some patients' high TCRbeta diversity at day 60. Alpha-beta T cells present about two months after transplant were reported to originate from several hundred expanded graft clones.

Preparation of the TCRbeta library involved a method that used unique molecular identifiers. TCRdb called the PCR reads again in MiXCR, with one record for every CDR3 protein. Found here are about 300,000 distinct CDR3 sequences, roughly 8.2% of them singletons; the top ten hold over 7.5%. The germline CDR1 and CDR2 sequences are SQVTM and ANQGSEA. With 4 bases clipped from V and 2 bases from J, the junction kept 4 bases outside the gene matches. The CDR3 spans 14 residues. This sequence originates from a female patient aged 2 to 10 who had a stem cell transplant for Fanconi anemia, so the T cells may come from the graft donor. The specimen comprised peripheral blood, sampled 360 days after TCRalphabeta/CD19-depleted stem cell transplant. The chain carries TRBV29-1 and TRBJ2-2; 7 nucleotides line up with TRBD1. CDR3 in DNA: TGCAGCGTTGGTAGGGGGCAAAACACCGGGGAGCTGTTTTTT. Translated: CSVGRGQNTGELFF.